Reported below is one TCR beta chain. The antigen is undetermined. The source of the sample is a study of cytomegalovirus exposure and HLA in healthy donors. Study-wide findings and caveats: As a later analysis showed, several of the most significant clusters appeared to be linked to common viral pathogens. The study listed roughly 160 cytomegalovirus-associated TCR beta chains. Later, TCR association rates were found to vary by HLA locus, highest for DRB1 and lowest for HLA-C.

The germline CDR1 and CDR2 sequences are MNHEY and SVGAGI. V lost 8 bases to trimming and J lost 8 bases, with 13 bases between them. The length of the CDR3 is 12 residues. This PCR relied on a set of 60 Vbeta primers and 13 Jbeta primers. Generated by immunoSEQ multiplex PCR, the TCRdb table keeps only in-frame clones and is missing some. The sample yields 250,000 to 350,000 clones, roughly 85% seen once. The rearrangement joins TRBV6-5 to TRBJ2-1, with a tentative D call TRBD1 (6 bases). The clonotype originates from a man aged 35-49 years in good health and CMV-seropositive. Sequencing used PBMCs. CDR3 coding DNA: TGTGCCAGCGGCTACAGGGTCGATGAGCAGTTCTTC. Translated, it gives CASGYRVDEQFF.